What follows describes a single TCR beta chain. An end of the junction differs from the germline gene, which may be a read error. This sample is part of a study of tumor and adjacent non-tumor tissue in lung cancer. Study-wide background: Patients comprised approximately eleven adenocarcinoma, a couple of squamous cell carcinoma and 1 small cell lung cancer.

The template was RNA from unsorted bulk tissue. Germline lookup yields CDR1 SGHAT and CDR2 FQNNGV. The CDR3 loop spans 15 amino acids. Three rounds of nested PCR, following a modified ARM-PCR protocol, produced the TCRbeta library. One entry per CDR3 protein results from TCRdb running MiXCR on the multiplex PCR reads. The sample records 70,000 to 90,000 distinct CDR3 sequences, 60% to 80% being singletons. The origin of this receptor is a woman between 45 and 65 years old with non-small cell lung cancer. The J gene is TRBJ1-2, the V gene TRBV11-2, with no clear D. Sequenced: lung tumor tissue. This CDR3 is CSSSLEAASPYGYTF. The CDR3 region has the DNA TGTTCCAGTAGCTTAGAGGCAGCTTCGCCCTATGGCTACACCTTC.